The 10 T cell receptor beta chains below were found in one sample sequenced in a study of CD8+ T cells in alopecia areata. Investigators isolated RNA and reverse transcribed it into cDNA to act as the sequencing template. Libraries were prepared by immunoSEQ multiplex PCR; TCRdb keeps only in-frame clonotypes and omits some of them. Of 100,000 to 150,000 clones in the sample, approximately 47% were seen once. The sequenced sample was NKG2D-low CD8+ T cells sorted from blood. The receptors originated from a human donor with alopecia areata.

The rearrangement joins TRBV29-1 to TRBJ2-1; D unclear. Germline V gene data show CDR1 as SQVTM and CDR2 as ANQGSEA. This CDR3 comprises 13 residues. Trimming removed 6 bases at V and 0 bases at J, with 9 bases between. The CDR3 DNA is TGCAGCGTACCGGAGCGCTCCTACAATGAGCAGTTCTTC. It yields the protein CSVPERSYNEQFF.

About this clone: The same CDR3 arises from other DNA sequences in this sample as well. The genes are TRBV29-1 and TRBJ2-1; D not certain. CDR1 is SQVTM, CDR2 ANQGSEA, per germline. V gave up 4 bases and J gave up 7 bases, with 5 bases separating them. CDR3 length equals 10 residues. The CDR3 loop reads CSVGDNEQFF. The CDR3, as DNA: TGCAGCGTTGGGGATAATGAGCAGTTCTTC.

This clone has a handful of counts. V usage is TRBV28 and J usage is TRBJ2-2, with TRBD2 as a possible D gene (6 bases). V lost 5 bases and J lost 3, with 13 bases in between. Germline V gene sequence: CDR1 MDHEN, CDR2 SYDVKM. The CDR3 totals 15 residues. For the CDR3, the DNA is TGTGCCAGCAGTCCCGGGGGTGTGGACACCGGGGAGCTGTTTTTT. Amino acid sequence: CASSPGGVDTGELFF.

This CDR3 reads CASSQEGAGLAEAFF. The CDR3 DNA reads as TGCGCCAGCAGCCAAGAAGGTGCAGGGTTAGCTGAAGCTTTCTTT. The V and J genes are TRBV4-1 and TRBJ1-1; perhaps TRBD1 as D (5 bases). The germline gives CDR1 MGHRA, CDR2 YSYEKL. The CDR3 contains 15 residues. Trimming took 0 bases from V and 6 from J, leaving 14 bases between them.

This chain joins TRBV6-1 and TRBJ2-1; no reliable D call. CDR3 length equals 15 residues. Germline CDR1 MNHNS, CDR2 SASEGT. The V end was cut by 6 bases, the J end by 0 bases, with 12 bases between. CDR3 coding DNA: TGTGCCAGCAGCCTTGACGGCAGCTCCTACAATGAGCAGTTCTTC. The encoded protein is CASSLDGSSYNEQFF.

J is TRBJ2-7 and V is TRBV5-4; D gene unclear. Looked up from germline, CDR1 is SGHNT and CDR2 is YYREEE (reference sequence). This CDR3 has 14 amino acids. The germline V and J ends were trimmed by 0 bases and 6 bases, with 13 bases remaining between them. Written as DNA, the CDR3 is TGTGCCAGCAGCTTGGGACTGGGGTCGGGCGAGCAGTACTTC. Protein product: CASSLGLGSGEQYF.

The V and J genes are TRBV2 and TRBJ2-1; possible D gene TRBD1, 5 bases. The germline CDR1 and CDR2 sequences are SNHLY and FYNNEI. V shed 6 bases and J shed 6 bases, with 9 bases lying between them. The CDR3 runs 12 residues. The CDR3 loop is CASSARVNEQFF. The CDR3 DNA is TGTGCCAGCAGCGCCAGGGTCAATGAGCAGTTCTTC.

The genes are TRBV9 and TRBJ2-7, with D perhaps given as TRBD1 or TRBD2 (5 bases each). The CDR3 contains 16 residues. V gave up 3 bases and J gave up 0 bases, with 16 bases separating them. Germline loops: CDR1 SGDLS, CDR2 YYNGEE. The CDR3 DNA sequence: TGTGCCAGCAGCGCGGGGCTGGGGGAAGGCTCCTACGAGCAGTACTTC. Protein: CASSAGLGEGSYEQYF.

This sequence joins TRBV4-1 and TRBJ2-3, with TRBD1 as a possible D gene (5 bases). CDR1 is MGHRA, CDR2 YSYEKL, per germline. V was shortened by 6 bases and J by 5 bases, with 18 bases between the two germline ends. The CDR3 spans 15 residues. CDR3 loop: CASSLVQGAGDTQYF. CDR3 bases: TGCGCCAGCAGTCTCGTGCAGGGTGCTGGAGATACGCAGTATTTT.

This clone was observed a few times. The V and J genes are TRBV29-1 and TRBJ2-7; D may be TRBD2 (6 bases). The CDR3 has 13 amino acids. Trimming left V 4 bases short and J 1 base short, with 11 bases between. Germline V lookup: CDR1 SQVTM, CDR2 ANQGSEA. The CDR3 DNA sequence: TGCAGCGTTGCGAATGGAGGGTCCTACGAGCAGTACTTC. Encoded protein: CSVANGGSYEQYF.